These 20 T cell receptor beta chains were sequenced from one sample in a study of radiation and T cells in renal cell carcinoma. Sequenced by immunoSEQ multiplex PCR; TCRdb stores in-frame clones only, minus some. This sample has roughly 100,000 clones; about 79% occur once, and the top ten carry approximately 7.7%. Time point specified: blood 4 weeks post-SBRT, at nephrectomy. This sample's treatment: 15 Gy SBRT to primary tumor, nephrectomy 4 weeks later. Sequenced material: blood, taken from a patient whose treatment included radiotherapy and nephrectomy. The receptors come from a man in his 60s with renal cell carcinoma.

This clone was seen a single time. CDR3 DNA sequence: TGTGCCAGCAGTGATTTAGGGTCCTACGAGCAGTACTTC. It is translated as CASSDLGSYEQYF. The chain links TRBV6-1 to TRBJ2-7; D unclear. V was shortened by 3 bases and J by 1 base, with 7 bases between the two germline ends. This CDR3 has 13 residues. Germline V CDR1 and CDR2: MNHNS, SASEGT.

The chain carries TRBV7-8 and TRBJ2-5; D not resolved. Germline-derived CDR1 and CDR2 are SGHVS and FQNEAQ. This CDR3 is built from 12 residues. Trimming shortened V by 1 base and J by 5 bases, and 5 bases separated the two germline ends. The CDR3 bases are TGTGCCAGCAGCTTAGTGTGGGAGACCCAGTACTTC. This encodes CASSLVWETQYF.

The V gene is TRBV5-1, the J gene TRBJ2-7, with 8 bases aligning to TRBD1. The length of the CDR3 is 17 residues. Germline assignment: CDR1 SGHRS and CDR2 YFSETQ. Unmatched junction bases numbered 10, after V lost 0 bases and J lost 2 bases. Here the CDR3 DNA reads TGCGCCAGCAGCTTGGGACAGGGGATTAGCGGAGCCTACGAGCAGTACTTC. Translating it yields CASSLGQGISGAYEQYF.

This clone has just a few counts. This chain connects TRBV6-5 to TRBJ2-7; tentatively, D is TRBD1 (6 bases). This CDR3 spans 12 amino acids. Per germline, CDR1 MNHEY and CDR2 SVGAGI. V lost 10 bases and J lost 4, with 14 bases in between. CDR3 loop: CATAGDIYEQYF. CDR3 bases: TGTGCCACCGCCGGGGACATATACGAGCAGTACTTC.

The chain combines TRBV7-2 with TRBJ2-1; 7 nucleotides agree with TRBD2. Germline trimming cut 2 bases from V and 5 bases from J; bases unmatched to any gene: 3. The CDR3 is 14 amino acids. Looked up from germline, CDR1 is SGHTA and CDR2 is FQGNSA. CDR3 in DNA: TGTGCCAGCAGCTTATATCGGGGGGACAATGAGCAGTTCTTC. Translated, it gives CASSLYRGDNEQFF.

In its sample, this clone was seen a few times. The chain couples TRBV7-9 to TRBJ2-1; 8 bases are a match to TRBD2. Germline values: CDR1 SEHNR, CDR2 FQNEAQ (reference sequence). There are 17 residues in the CDR3. J gave up 1 base and V 3 bases, and 8 bases lay outside the gene matches. DNA of the CDR3: TGTGCCAGCAGCTTTTACGGGAGGGGCTGGTCCTACAATGAGCAGTTCTTC. Translated, it gives CASSFYGRGWSYNEQFF. Based on the CDR3 plus reference TRBV7-9 and TRBJ2-1, the full variable domain is DTGVSQNPRHKITKRGQNVTFRCDPISEHNRLYWYRQTLGQGPEFLTYFQNEAQLEKSRLLSDRFSAERPKGSFSTLEIQRTEQGDSAMYLCASSFYGRGWSYNEQFFGPGTRLTVL.

The CDR3 reads CASSQLYRSSYEQYF. CDR3 coding DNA: TGTGCCAGCAGTCAGCTTTATAGGAGCTCCTACGAGCAGTACTTC. The gene calls are TRBV2 and TRBJ2-7; D is uncertain. Looked up from germline, CDR1 is SNHLY and CDR2 is FYNNEI. V was shortened by 5 bases and J by 0 bases, with 14 bases between the two germline ends. The CDR3 runs to 15 residues.

The J gene is TRBJ2-1, the V gene TRBV18; 14 nucleotides agree with TRBD2. Germline CDR1 KGHSH, CDR2 LQKENI. This CDR3 region has 17 residues. Trimming at V came to 2 bases and at J to 4 bases, leaving 4 bases not matched to a gene. CDR3 region: CASSPGTSGSLYNEQFF. The CDR3 DNA follows: TGTGCCAGCTCACCAGGGACTAGCGGGAGCCTATACAATGAGCAGTTCTTC.

CDR3 nucleotide sequence: TGCGCCAGCAGTGAGACCTCCGGGAACCAGTACTTC. Translation gives CASSETSGNQYF. This chain connects TRBV10-1 to TRBJ2-5; weak D call: TRBD2 (5 bases). The CDR3 spans 12 residues. CDR1 is WNHNN, CDR2 SYGVQD, per germline (reference sequence). V lost 2 bases, J lost 10 bases, and 11 bases lay in between.

CDR3 in DNA: TGCGCCAGCAGCTTACGAGCGGCGAACACCGGGGAGCTGTTTTTT. As protein: CASSLRAANTGELFF. The V call is TRBV5-1, the J call TRBJ2-2; D might be TRBD2 (5 bases). Germline lookup yields CDR1 SGHRS and CDR2 YFSETQ. This CDR3 is 15 amino acids long. Trimming pared 2 bases from V and 0 bases from J, leaving 8 bases between. Filled out from reference TRBV5-1 and TRBJ2-2, the complete variable domain reads KAGVTQTPRYLIKTRGQQVTLSCSPISGHRSVSWYQQTPGQGLQFLFEYFSETQRNKGNFPGRFSGRQFSNSRSEMNVSTLELGDSALYLCASSLRAANTGELFFGEGSRLTVL.

The chain recombines TRBV28 with TRBJ1-5; the D gene is possibly TRBD1 (5 bases). The V end was cut by 5 bases, the J end by 6 bases, with 11 bases between. This CDR3 is 13 amino acids long. Germline loops: CDR1 MDHEN, CDR2 SYDVKM. The CDR3 protein is CASSIQGSQPQHF. The CDR3 coding sequence is TGTGCCAGCAGTATCCAGGGAAGTCAGCCCCAGCATTTT.

The rearrangement joins TRBV2 to TRBJ2-5, with TRBD1 as a possible D gene (5 bases). The germline V gene has CDR1 SNHLY and CDR2 FYNNEI. Trimming removed 6 bases from V and 0 bases from J, with 5 bases in between. The CDR3 is 12 amino acids. CDR3 sequence reads: CASRDNQETQYF. Written as DNA, the CDR3 is TGTGCCAGCAGGGACAACCAAGAGACCCAGTACTTC.

The chain is built from TRBV6-5 and TRBJ2-7; D not resolved. The CDR3 totals 13 residues. V was pared by 5 bases and J by 2 bases, with 10 bases between. Germline V gives CDR1 MNHEY, CDR2 SVGAGI. For the CDR3, the DNA is TGTGCCAGCAGTGCGGCGCGAGCCTACGAGCAGTACTTC. It specifies CASSAARAYEQYF.

This clone was counted a single time. The gene calls are TRBV18 and TRBJ2-7, with 7 bases fitting TRBD2. CDR1 and CDR2 from the germline V gene are KGHSH and LQKENI. Trimming took 4 bases from V and 0 from J; bases not matched to a gene: 9. The CDR3 extends over 16 amino acids. CDR3 bases: TGTGCCAGCTCACGCAGATCAGGGAGGGGCTCCTACGAGCAGTACTTC. It is translated as CASSRRSGRGSYEQYF.

The sample holds a few counts of this clone. V and J are TRBV18 and TRBJ1-3, with a weak D call TRBD1 (6 bases). The V end was cut by 5 bases, the J end by 2 bases, with 16 bases between. CDR1 and CDR2 from the germline V gene are KGHSH and LQKENI. This CDR3 comprises 16 residues. This chain's CDR3 is CASSTSLPGAGNTIYF. CDR3 sequence (DNA): TGTGCCAGCTCAACATCACTTCCAGGGGCTGGAAACACCATATATTTT.

The chain combines TRBV11-2 with TRBJ2-7, with TRBD2 matching over 7 bases. The germline CDR1 and CDR2 sequences are SGHAT and FQNNGV. Trimming at V came to 2 bases and at J to 0 bases, leaving 7 bases not matched to a gene. The CDR3 loop spans 16 amino acids. CDR3 sequence reads: CASSLRAGAHSYEQYF. CDR3 bases: TGTGCCAGCAGCTTACGGGCGGGAGCGCACTCCTACGAGCAGTACTTC.

J is TRBJ2-2 and V is TRBV2; TRBD2 is a possible D gene (6 bases). This CDR3 spans 15 amino acids. The germline gives CDR1 SNHLY, CDR2 FYNNEI. V lost 6 bases and J lost 0, with 11 bases in between. The CDR3 DNA sequence: TGTGCCAGCAGCCGGGACTCGGCGAACACCGGGGAGCTGTTTTTT. As protein: CASSRDSANTGELFF.

The J gene is TRBJ2-1, the V gene TRBV10-1, with 9 bases fitting TRBD1. Germline V CDR1 and CDR2: WNHNN, SYGVQD (reference sequence). CDR3 length: 13 amino acids. The ends lost 7 bases at V and 8 bases at J; junction bases unmatched: 6. The CDR3 DNA sequence: TGCGCCAGCAATAGACAGGGGGACGATGAGCAGTTCTTC. This encodes CASNRQGDDEQFF.

The J gene is TRBJ2-5, the V gene TRBV5-1; 9 positions match TRBD1. This CDR3 has 14 amino acids. V shed 5 bases, J shed 9 bases, and the junction held 11 bases outside the gene matches. Germline V gene data show CDR1 as SGHRS and CDR2 as YFSETQ. In DNA form, the CDR3 reads TGCGCCAGCAGACAGGGGGCTGAGATTACGCCCCAGTACTTC. Protein product: CASRQGAEITPQYF.

The rearrangement uses TRBV7-2 and TRBJ2-5, with D tentatively TRBD1 or TRBD2 (6 bases each). This CDR3 is built from 15 residues. With 5 bases removed from V and 5 bases from J, the gap between germline ends came to 18 bases. The germline V gene has CDR1 SGHTA and CDR2 FQGNSA. In DNA, the CDR3 is TGTGCCAGCAGCAGGGGCCCGGGGGCTAGGGAGACCCAGTACTTC. Protein: CASSRGPGARETQYF.